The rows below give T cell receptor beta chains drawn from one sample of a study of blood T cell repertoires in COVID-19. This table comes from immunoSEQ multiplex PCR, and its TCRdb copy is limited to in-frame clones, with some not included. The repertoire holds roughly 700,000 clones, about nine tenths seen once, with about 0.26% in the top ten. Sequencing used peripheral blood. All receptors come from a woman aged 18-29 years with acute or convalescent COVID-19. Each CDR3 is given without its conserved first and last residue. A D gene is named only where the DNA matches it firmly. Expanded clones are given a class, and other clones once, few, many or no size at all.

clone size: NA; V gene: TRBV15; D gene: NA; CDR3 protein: ATSTGQNTEAF
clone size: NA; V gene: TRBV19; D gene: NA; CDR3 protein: ASHPGQLEGYT
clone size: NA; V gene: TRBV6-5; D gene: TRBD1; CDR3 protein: AMTGPGGYT
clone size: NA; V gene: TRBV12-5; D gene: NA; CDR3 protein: ASGLVLSGSNQPQH
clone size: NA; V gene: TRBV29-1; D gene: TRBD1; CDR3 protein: SVRTGEVYGYT
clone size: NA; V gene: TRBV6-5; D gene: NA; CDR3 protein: ASSYSGGNYGYT
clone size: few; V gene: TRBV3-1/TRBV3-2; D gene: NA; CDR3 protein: ASSQGQYSNQPQH
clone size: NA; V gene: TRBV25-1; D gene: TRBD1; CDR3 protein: ASNSRGQGNSPLH
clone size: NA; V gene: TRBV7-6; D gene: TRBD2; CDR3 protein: ASSVRTSGNTDTQY
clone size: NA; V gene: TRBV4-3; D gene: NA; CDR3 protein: ASSQDLGARTIADEQY
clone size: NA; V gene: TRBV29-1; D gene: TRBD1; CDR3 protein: SVDRGHGNTIY
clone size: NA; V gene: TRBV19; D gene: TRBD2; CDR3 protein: ASREDITGSYEQY
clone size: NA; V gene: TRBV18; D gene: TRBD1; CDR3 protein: ASSPQDRGGIGEQF
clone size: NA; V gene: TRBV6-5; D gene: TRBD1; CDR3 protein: ASKSGGRVGESF
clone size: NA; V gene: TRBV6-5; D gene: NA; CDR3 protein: ASSSGESLYEQY
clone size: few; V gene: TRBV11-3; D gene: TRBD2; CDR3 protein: ASSHRLAGADTQY
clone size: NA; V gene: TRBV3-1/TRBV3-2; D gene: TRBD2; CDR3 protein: ASSQAKTSGGYNEQF
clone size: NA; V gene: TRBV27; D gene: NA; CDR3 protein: ASSLLGGGNSPLH
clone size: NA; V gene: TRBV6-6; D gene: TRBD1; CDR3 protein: ASSGGPTGIGGYT
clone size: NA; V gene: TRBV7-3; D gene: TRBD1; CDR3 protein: ASSPTGGTLYNEQF
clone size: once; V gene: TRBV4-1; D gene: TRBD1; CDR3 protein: ASSLYSGTGTYEQY
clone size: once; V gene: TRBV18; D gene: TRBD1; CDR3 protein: ASSLRTGQEKLF